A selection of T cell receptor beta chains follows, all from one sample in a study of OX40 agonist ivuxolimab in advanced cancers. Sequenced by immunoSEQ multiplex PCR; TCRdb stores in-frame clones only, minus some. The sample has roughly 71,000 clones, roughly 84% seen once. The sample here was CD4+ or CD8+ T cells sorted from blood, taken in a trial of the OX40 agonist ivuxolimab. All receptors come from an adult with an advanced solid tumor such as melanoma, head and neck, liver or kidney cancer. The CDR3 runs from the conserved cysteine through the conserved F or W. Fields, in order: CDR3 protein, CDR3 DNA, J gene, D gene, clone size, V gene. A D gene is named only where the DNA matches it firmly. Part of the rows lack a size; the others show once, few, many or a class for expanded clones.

cdr3_aa: CASSSTGSNEKLFF
cdr3_nt: TGTGCCAGCAGCTCAACAGGCAGTAATGAAAAACTGTTTTTT
j_call: TRBJ1-4
d_call: -
clone_size: -
v_call: TRBV7-8

cdr3_aa: CASSSPGRAGGELFF
cdr3_nt: TGTGCCAGCAGCTCCCCCGGGAGGGCTGGCGGGGAGCTGTTTTTT
j_call: TRBJ2-2
d_call: TRBD2
clone_size: -
v_call: TRBV7-3

cdr3_aa: CASSYPGTADEQYF
cdr3_nt: TGTGCCAGCAGTTACCCCGGGACAGCTGACGAGCAGTACTTC
j_call: TRBJ2-7
d_call: TRBD1
clone_size: medium-sized
v_call: TRBV6-6

cdr3_aa: CASSIGSQGETQYF
cdr3_nt: TGTGCCAGTAGTATAGGGTCCCAGGGAGAGACCCAGTACTTC
j_call: TRBJ2-5
d_call: -
clone_size: -
v_call: TRBV19

cdr3_aa: CASSDLLREQYF
cdr3_nt: TGTGCCAGCAGTGACCTTCTTCGGGAGCAGTACTTC
j_call: TRBJ2-7
d_call: -
clone_size: once
v_call: TRBV25-1

cdr3_aa: CASSPETGVLYGYTF
cdr3_nt: TGTGCCAGCTCACCTGAGACAGGAGTGCTCTATGGCTACACCTTC
j_call: TRBJ1-2
d_call: -
clone_size: -
v_call: TRBV18

cdr3_aa: CASSSGPNYGYTF
cdr3_nt: TGTGCCAGCAGCTCGGGACCGAACTATGGCTACACCTTC
j_call: TRBJ1-2
d_call: -
clone_size: -
v_call: TRBV9

cdr3_aa: CASSVAQPPYEQYF
cdr3_nt: TGTGCCAGCAGCGTAGCCCAGCCCCCCTACGAGCAGTACTTC
j_call: TRBJ2-7
d_call: -
clone_size: -
v_call: TRBV9

cdr3_aa: CAWSLTEDTQYF
cdr3_nt: TGTGCCTGGAGTTTGACAGAAGATACGCAGTATTTT
j_call: TRBJ2-3
d_call: -
clone_size: -
v_call: TRBV30

cdr3_aa: CASSNPLGGNQPQHF
cdr3_nt: TGTGCCAGCAGTAACCCGTTGGGGGGCAATCAGCCCCAGCATTTT
j_call: TRBJ1-5
d_call: -
clone_size: -
v_call: TRBV4-2

cdr3_aa: CAWRAPRHSTDTQYF
cdr3_nt: TGTGCCTGGAGAGCCCCTAGACATTCCACAGATACGCAGTATTTT
j_call: TRBJ2-3
d_call: -
clone_size: -
v_call: TRBV30

cdr3_aa: CASSPPGGRAFF
cdr3_nt: TGTGCCAGCTCACCACCTGGCGGCAGGGCTTTCTTT
j_call: TRBJ1-1
d_call: -
clone_size: -
v_call: TRBV18